The 10 T cell receptor beta chains reported below all come from one sample, sequenced in a study of CD8 T cells in ankylosing spondylitis. TCRdb re-analysed the 5' RACE reads in MiXCR, keeping a single row per CDR3 protein. The table shows about 130,000 distinct CDR3 sequences, with 9.3% occurring only once. Sequencing was performed on blood, either unsorted or a sorted T cell fraction (not recorded which). These receptors were taken from a male donor with ankylosing spondylitis or in good health (not recorded which).

This clonotype was picked up many times. The J gene is TRBJ2-7, the V gene TRBV20-1; 9 bases match TRBD2. With V trimmed by 7 bases and J by 7 bases, 14 bases remained unmatched. Looked up from germline, CDR1 is DFQATT and CDR2 is SNEGSKA (reference sequence). The CDR3 has 14 amino acids. CDR3 nucleotide sequence: TGCAGTGTCCTGACTAGCGGAGGCTATTTGGAGCAGTACTTC. It translates to CSVLTSGGYLEQYF.

This clonotype has ten or more counts. One end of the junction varies from germline; a read error may be responsible. This chain links TRBV29-1 with TRBJ2-7; 8 bases map to TRBD1. The CDR3 contains 12 residues. Germline V gene sequence: CDR1 SQVTM, CDR2 ANQGSEA. Written as DNA, the CDR3 is TGCAGCGTTGCGGGCAGGGGGCGCGAGCATTACTTC. The encoded protein is CSVAGRGREHYF.

This clonotype was picked up many times. The chain employs TRBV20-1 and TRBJ1-2, with 8 bases fitting TRBD1. The CDR3 has 15 amino acids. V trimming: 5 bases; J trimming: 4 bases; junction bases outside the gene matches: 12. Germline V lookup: CDR1 DFQATT, CDR2 SNEGSKA (reference sequence). The CDR3 region has the DNA TGCAGTGCTTCCAGGACAGGGCGAACTCTCTATGGCTACACCTTC. This codes for CSASRTGRTLYGYTF.

This clonotype was counted ten times or more. V usage is TRBV7-2 and J usage is TRBJ2-3; D is possibly TRBD1 (6 bases). Trimming left V 6 bases short and J 4 bases short, with 11 bases between. Germline CDR1 and CDR2: SGHTA and FQGNSA. This CDR3 is 13 amino acids long. CDR3 sequence reads: CASRIQGSDTQYF. In nucleotides, the CDR3 is TGTGCCAGCAGAATACAGGGCTCAGATACGCAGTATTTT.

This clonotype has at least ten counts. The chain carries TRBV5-1 and TRBJ2-3; weak D call: TRBD1 (5 bases). The V gene's germline CDR1 is SGHRS and CDR2 YFSETQ. Trimming cost V 0 bases and J 1 base, with 6 bases left between them. CDR3 length: 14 residues. CDR3 loop: CASSLEQGTDTQYF. In DNA form, the CDR3 reads TGCGCCAGCAGCTTGGAACAGGGCACAGATACGCAGTATTTT.

Ten or more counts support this clonotype. The chain couples TRBV15 to TRBJ2-3, with unresolved D. The CDR3 is made up of 14 amino acids. The V gene's germline CDR1 is LNHNV and CDR2 YYDKDF (reference sequence). V lost 1 base to trimming and J lost 2 bases, with 7 bases between them. CDR3: CATSRGVFTDTQYF. DNA for the CDR3: TGTGCCACCAGCAGAGGCGTATTCACAGATACGCAGTATTTT.

This clonotype was found many times. This chain joins TRBV10-3 and TRBJ2-1; tentatively, D is TRBD2 (7 bases). From germline, CDR1 is ENHRY and CDR2 SYGVKD. The CDR3 has 16 residues. Trimming shortened V by 6 bases and J by 0 bases, and 15 bases separated the two germline ends. CDR3 region: CAISPGGGSSYNEQFF. The DNA for the CDR3 is TGTGCCATCAGCCCGGGGGGCGGGAGCTCCTACAATGAGCAGTTCTTC.

The rearrangement joins TRBV29-1 to TRBJ2-1; TRBD1 aligns across 7 bases. Trimming removed 5 bases from V and 0 bases from J; junction bases left unmatched: 13. Germline CDR1 reads SQVTM; CDR2 reads ANQGSEA. CDR3 length: 17 amino acids. This CDR3 reads CSVKYRGTTSSYNEQFF. For the CDR3, the DNA is TGCAGCGTTAAGTACAGGGGTACAACTAGCTCCTACAATGAGCAGTTCTTC.

This clonotype was detected many times. The rearrangement links TRBV6-5 to TRBJ2-1, with 10 bases aligning to TRBD2. The germline V gene encodes CDR1 MNHEY and CDR2 SVGAGI. The CDR3 consists of 16 residues. V gave up 4 bases and J gave up 1 base; unmatched junction bases: 4. The CDR3 region has the DNA TGTGCCAGCAGTTCGAGGACTAGCGGATCCTACAATGAGCAGTTCTTC. Protein sequence: CASSSRTSGSYNEQFF.

This clonotype was counted at least ten times. This chain joins TRBV24-1 and TRBJ2-1; D is uncertain. This CDR3 has 11 residues. V shed 7 bases and J shed 6 bases, with 6 bases lying between them. Germline V gene data show CDR1 as KGHDR and CDR2 as SFDVKD. The DNA of the CDR3 is TGTGCCACCAGCTGGGGCAATGAGCAGTTCTTC. This encodes CATSWGNEQFF.